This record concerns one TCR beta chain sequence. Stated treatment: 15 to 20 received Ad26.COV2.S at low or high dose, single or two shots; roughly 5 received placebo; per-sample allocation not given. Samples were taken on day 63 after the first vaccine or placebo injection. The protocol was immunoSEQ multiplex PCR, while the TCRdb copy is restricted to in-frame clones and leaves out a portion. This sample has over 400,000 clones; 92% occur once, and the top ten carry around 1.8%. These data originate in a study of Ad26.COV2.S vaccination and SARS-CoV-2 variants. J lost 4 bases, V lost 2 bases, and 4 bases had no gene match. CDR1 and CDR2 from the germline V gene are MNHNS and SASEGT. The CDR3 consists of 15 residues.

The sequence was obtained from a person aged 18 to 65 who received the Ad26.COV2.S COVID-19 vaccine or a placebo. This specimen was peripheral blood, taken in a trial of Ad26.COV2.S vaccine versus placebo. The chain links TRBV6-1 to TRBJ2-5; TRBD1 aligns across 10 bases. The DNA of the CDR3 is TGTGCCAGCAGTGAATTGGGACAGGGGACAGAGACCCAGTACTTC. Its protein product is CASSELGQGTETQYF.